This T cell receptor (beta chain) was sequenced during a study of early T cells in non-severe SARS-CoV-2 infection. Findings and limits, study-wide: The matching step, a VDJdb search, favored anti-spike CD8 responses and missed private and CD4 specificities.

Regarding this clonotype: No antigen is known for it.

The CDR3 runs 15 residues. V lost 4 bases and J 3 bases, leaving 17 bases between the germline ends. CDR1 and CDR2 from the germline V gene are SGDLS and YYNGEE. Researchers tagged individual cDNA molecules with unique molecular identifiers. Each CDR3 protein gets one entry after TCRdb re-called the 5' RACE reads with MiXCR. The sample yields 52,000 or so distinct CDR3 sequences, more than 6.5% seen once. This sample comprised whole blood, obtained at baseline. This receptor was obtained from an adult who was a healthcare worker with PCR-confirmed SARS-CoV-2 infection or an uninfected control (not recorded which). This sequence joins TRBV9 and TRBJ2-7; D is possibly TRBD2 (6 bases). The CDR3 is CASSLSWGGNYEQYF. The DNA of the CDR3 is TGTGCCAGCAGCCTTAGCTGGGGAGGTAACTACGAGCAGTACTTC.